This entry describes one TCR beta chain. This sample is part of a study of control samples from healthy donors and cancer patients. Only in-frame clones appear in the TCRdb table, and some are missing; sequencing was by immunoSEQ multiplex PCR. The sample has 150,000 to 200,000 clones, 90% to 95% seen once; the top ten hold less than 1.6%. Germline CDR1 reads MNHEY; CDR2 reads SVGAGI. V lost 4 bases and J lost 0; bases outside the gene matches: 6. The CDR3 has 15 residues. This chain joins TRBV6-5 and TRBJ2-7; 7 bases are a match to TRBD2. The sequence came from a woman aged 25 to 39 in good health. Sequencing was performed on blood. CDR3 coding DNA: TGTGCCAGCAGTTCCCCAAGCGGGACCTCCTACGAGCAGTACTTC. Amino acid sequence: CASSSPSGTSYEQYF.